The 31 T cell receptor beta chains reported below all come from one sample, sequenced in a study of OX40 agonist ivuxolimab in advanced cancers. Method: immunoSEQ multiplex PCR; TCRdb's copy keeps in-frame clones and lacks some. The sample yields under 80,000 clones, almost 90% seen once. Sequenced material: CD4+ or CD8+ T cells sorted from blood, taken in a trial of the OX40 agonist ivuxolimab. All receptors derive from an adult with an advanced solid tumor such as melanoma, head and neck, liver or kidney cancer.

The V and J genes are TRBV5-1 and TRBJ2-7, with 11 bases fitting TRBD2. The germline V gene encodes CDR1 SGHRS and CDR2 YFSETQ. The CDR3 totals 14 residues. Germline trimming cut 5 bases from V and 2 bases from J; bases unmatched to any gene: 3. This CDR3 is CASRLAGGAYEQYF. CDR3 bases: TGCGCCAGCAGGCTAGCGGGAGGTGCCTACGAGCAGTACTTC.

The chain combines TRBV5-1 with TRBJ1-1; perhaps TRBD1 as D (5 bases). Per germline, CDR1 SGHRS and CDR2 YFSETQ. V dropped 0 bases and J dropped 4 bases, with 19 bases sitting between them. CDR3 length: 17 amino acids. CDR3: CASSLVVGDFVGTEAFF. CDR3 nucleotide sequence: TGCGCCAGCAGCTTGGTGGTGGGGGATTTCGTTGGCACTGAAGCTTTCTTT. Drawing the rest from reference TRBV5-1 and TRBJ1-1, the complete variable domain is KAGVTQTPRYLIKTRGQQVTLSCSPISGHRSVSWYQQTPGQGLQFLFEYFSETQRNKGNFPGRFSGRQFSNSRSEMNVSTLELGDSALYLCASSLVVGDFVGTEAFFGQGTRLTVV.

The rearrangement uses TRBV19 and TRBJ2-7; 9 bases line up with TRBD1. Trimming cost V 3 bases and J 0 bases; bases outside gene matches: 3. The germline CDR1 and CDR2 sequences are LNHDA and SQIVND (reference sequence). The CDR3 runs 15 residues. For the CDR3, the DNA is TGTGCCAGTAGTATCGGGACAGGGAACTCCTACGAGCAGTACTTC. Protein: CASSIGTGNSYEQYF. The full variable domain, in which reference TRBV19 and TRBJ2-7 provide the parts outside the CDR3, is DGGITQSPKYLFRKEGQNVTLSCEQNLNHDAMYWYRQDPGQGLRLIYYSQIVNDFQKGDIAEGYSVSREKKESFPLTVTSAQKNPTAFYLCASSIGTGNSYEQYFGPGTRLTVT.

This chain links TRBV10-3 with TRBJ2-7; either TRBD1 or TRBD2 may fit D (5 bases each). Germline V gene data show CDR1 as ENHRY and CDR2 as SYGVKD. This CDR3 spans 11 amino acids. V gave up 10 bases and J gave up 6 bases, with 13 bases separating them. The chain's CDR3 is CATRDDREQYF. The CDR3 DNA is TGTGCCACCCGGGACGACCGCGAGCAGTACTTC.

The chain recombines TRBV7-9 with TRBJ2-2; 9 positions match TRBD1. The germline V gene encodes CDR1 SEHNR and CDR2 FQNEAQ (reference sequence). The CDR3 consists of 15 residues. With V trimmed by 3 bases and J by 4 bases, 3 bases remained unmatched. The DNA of the CDR3 is TGTGCCAGCAGCTTCGGGACAGGGAGCACCGGGGAGCTGTTTTTT. The encoded protein is CASSFGTGSTGELFF.

The gene calls are TRBV10-3 and TRBJ1-6, with unresolved D. This CDR3 has 14 residues. V was trimmed by 2 bases and J by 6 bases, leaving 8 bases between them. Germline V CDR1 and CDR2: ENHRY, SYGVKD. Here the CDR3 reads CAISERAANSPLHF. The CDR3 bases are TGTGCCATCAGTGAGAGGGCAGCTAATTCACCCCTCCACTTT.

The chain has TRBV18 and TRBJ2-7; D not certain. This CDR3 has 14 residues. The germline gives CDR1 KGHSH, CDR2 LQKENI. The V end lost 3 bases, the J end lost 3 bases, and 12 bases lay between the germline ends. CDR3 sequence (DNA): TGTGCCAGCTCACCTCGTAACGACGTCTACGAGCAGTACTTC. The encoded protein is CASSPRNDVYEQYF.

This chain uses TRBV11-2 with TRBJ1-3; TRBD1 is a possible D gene (5 bases). The CDR3 length is 15 residues. Germline CDR1 reads SGHAT; CDR2 reads FQNNGV. Deletions cut 0 bases from V and 2 bases from J, with 8 bases between. Written as DNA, the CDR3 is TGTGCCAGCAGCTTAGATGGGGGTGCTGGAAACACCATATATTTT. Amino acid sequence: CASSLDGGAGNTIYF.

V gene TRBV28 combines with J gene TRBJ1-5; D might be TRBD1 (5 bases). CDR3 length: 15 amino acids. Germline assignment: CDR1 MDHEN and CDR2 SYDVKM. V shed 8 bases and J shed 3 bases, with 17 bases lying between them. The CDR3 sequence: CASGGGGRVNQPQHF. Written as DNA, the CDR3 is TGTGCCAGCGGCGGGGGGGGAAGGGTCAATCAGCCCCAGCATTTT.

This chain connects TRBV28 to TRBJ2-7, with D tentatively TRBD1 (5 bases). Germline loops: CDR1 MDHEN, CDR2 SYDVKM. The V and J ends lost 5 bases and 3 bases respectively, with 8 bases between them. The CDR3 is 12 residues long. The CDR3 DNA sequence: TGTGCCAGCAGTGGAGACAGCTACGAGCAGTACTTC. Residues: CASSGDSYEQYF.

The chain is built from TRBV2 and TRBJ2-2; D is possibly TRBD1 (8 bases). The ends were cut back, 4 bases at V and 1 base at J, with 13 bases in the middle. CDR1 is SNHLY, CDR2 FYNNEI, per germline. CDR3 size: 16 residues. CDR3 bases: TGTGCCAGCAGTGTACAGGGGGGGCTGAACACCGGGGAGCTGTTTTTT. Its translation: CASSVQGGLNTGELFF.

The rearrangement uses TRBV11-2 and TRBJ2-1; D gene uncertain. This CDR3 comprises 13 residues. CDR1 and CDR2 from the germline V gene are SGHAT and FQNNGV. V was clipped by 3 bases and J by 4 bases, with 7 bases between them. CDR3: CASSFLQYNEQFF. CDR3 in DNA: TGTGCCAGCAGCTTTCTCCAGTACAATGAGCAGTTCTTC.

This chain uses TRBV5-6 with TRBJ2-5, with 10 bases matching TRBD2. This CDR3 contains 17 residues. Per the germline V gene, CDR1 is SGHDT and CDR2 is YYEEEE. With 5 bases clipped from V and 5 bases from J, the junction kept 15 bases outside the gene matches. CDR3 amino acids: CASRLGWASGSAETQYF. The CDR3, as DNA: TGTGCCAGCAGACTTGGTTGGGCTAGCGGGAGCGCTGAGACCCAGTACTTC.

This rearrangement joins TRBV14 to TRBJ2-1; 8 bases map to TRBD1. CDR3 length equals 13 residues. The J segment lost 13 bases and the V segment lost 2 bases, leaving 7 bases of the junction unmatched. CDR1 and CDR2 from the germline V gene are SGHDN and FVKESK. The CDR3 here is CASSQQGAISQFF. Here the CDR3 DNA reads TGTGCCAGCAGCCAACAGGGGGCCATCTCCCAGTTCTTC.

This clone was recorded once. The rearrangement joins TRBV5-8 to TRBJ2-3, with no clear D. The CDR3 consists of 16 residues. Germline CDR1 SGHTS, CDR2 YDEGEE. With 4 bases removed from V and 0 bases from J, the gap between germline ends came to 15 bases. CDR3 in DNA: TGTGCCAGCAGCCCGAGGTCTGTGCTCAGCACAGATACGCAGTATTTT. Translation gives CASSPRSVLSTDTQYF. Together with reference TRBV5-8 and TRBJ2-3, the CDR3 gives the full variable domain: EAGVTQSPTHLIKTRGQQATLRCSPISGHTSVYWYQQALGLGLQFLLWYDEGEERNRGNFPPRFSGRQFPNYSSELNVNALELEDSALYLCASSPRSVLSTDTQYFGPGTRLTVL.

V gene TRBV10-2 combines with J gene TRBJ2-7, with 8 bases matching TRBD2. Trimming at V came to 8 bases and at J to 5 bases, leaving 8 bases not matched to a gene. CDR3 length: 13 residues. Looked up from germline, CDR1 is WSHSY and CDR2 is SAAADI. CDR3: CASRIRGGNEQYF. CDR3 coding DNA: TGCGCCAGCCGAATTCGGGGGGGCAACGAGCAGTACTTC.

The CDR3 region is CASSEIGAGIRVHEQYF. CDR3 in DNA: TGTGCCAGCAGTGAAATCGGGGCAGGGATACGGGTCCACGAGCAGTACTTC. The gene calls are TRBV6-1 and TRBJ2-7; D could derive from TRBD1 or TRBD2 (5 bases each). Trimming cost V 2 bases and J 5 bases, with 22 bases left between them. The CDR3 length is 17 residues. Germline values: CDR1 MNHNS, CDR2 SASEGT.

The genes are TRBV5-4 and TRBJ1-2; possible D gene TRBD1, 5 bases. There are 14 residues in the CDR3. CDR1 SGHNT and CDR2 YYREEE come from the germline V gene (reference sequence). Trimming left V 1 base short and J 4 bases short, with 11 bases between. CDR3 bases: TGTGCCAGCAGCTTGCATCAGGGTTCCTATGGCTACACCTTC. Its protein is CASSLHQGSYGYTF.

This clone has just one count. CDR3 sequence: CASTNDRSSYNEQFF. CDR3 bases: TGTGCCAGCACCAATGACCGGAGCTCCTACAATGAGCAGTTCTTC. J is TRBJ2-1 and V is TRBV11-2; D uncertain. This CDR3 has 15 amino acids. CDR1 and CDR2 (germline): SGHAT, FQNNGV. The V and J ends lost 7 bases and 0 bases respectively, with 13 bases between them.

V is TRBV25-1 and J is TRBJ2-3, with D perhaps TRBD2 (5 bases). Looked up from germline, CDR1 is MGHDK and CDR2 is SYGVNS. CDR3 length: 13 amino acids. V lost 5 bases and J 0 bases, leaving 6 bases between the germline ends. CDR3 coding DNA: TGTGCCAGCAGTACGGGGAGCACAGATACGCAGTATTTT. Translated, it gives CASSTGSTDTQYF.

Here the CDR3 DNA reads TGCGCCAGCAGTCCTGCCCCAGGGTTCACTAATGAAAAACTGTTTTTT. Translated: CASSPAPGFTNEKLFF. This chain links TRBV5-1 with TRBJ1-4, with D possibly matching TRBD1 (5 bases). V lost 5 bases, J lost 2 bases, and 16 bases lay in between. The CDR3 is 16 amino acids. Germline V CDR1 and CDR2: SGHRS, YFSETQ. Variable domain in full (rest from reference TRBV5-1 and TRBJ1-4): KAGVTQTPRYLIKTRGQQVTLSCSPISGHRSVSWYQQTPGQGLQFLFEYFSETQRNKGNFPGRFSGRQFSNSRSEMNVSTLELGDSALYLCASSPAPGFTNEKLFFGSGTQLSVL.

The CDR3 sequence: CASKGLAYSTDTQYF. Here the CDR3 DNA reads TGTGCCAGCAAAGGACTAGCGTATAGCACAGATACGCAGTATTTT. The genes are TRBV27 and TRBJ2-3; 9 nucleotides line up with TRBD2. Trimming took 7 bases from V and 0 from J; bases not matched to a gene: 5. The CDR3 covers 15 residues. Germline V gives CDR1 MNHEY, CDR2 SMNVEV (reference sequence).

In DNA form, the CDR3 reads TGTGCCAGCAGCCCCGCTGGGGGGGGTGGCCAAGAGACCCAGTACTTC. It translates to CASSPAGGGGQETQYF. The chain links TRBV7-3 to TRBJ2-5; TRBD2 matches at 7 bases. V lost 5 bases to trimming and J lost 1 base; unmatched junction nucleotides: 10. The CDR3 is made up of 16 amino acids. CDR1 is SGHTA, CDR2 FQGTGA, per germline.

The chain recombines TRBV5-1 with TRBJ2-3; 10 bases are shared with TRBD1. V was pared by 0 bases and J by 4 bases, with 5 bases of the junction left unmatched. The V gene's germline CDR1 is SGHRS and CDR2 YFSETQ. The CDR3 runs to 16 residues. The CDR3 DNA sequence: TGCGCCAGCAGCTTGGGTGACAGGGGGCCGGCAGATACGCAGTATTTT. It yields the protein CASSLGDRGPADTQYF.

The V call is TRBV28, the J call TRBJ2-7; D uncertain. The germline V gene encodes CDR1 MDHEN and CDR2 SYDVKM. This CDR3 is built from 14 residues. Trimming shortened V by 3 bases and J by 2 bases, and 11 bases separated the two germline ends. This chain's CDR3 is CASSFGPQTYEQYF. CDR3 DNA sequence: TGTGCCAGCAGTTTCGGGCCACAAACCTACGAGCAGTACTTC. Based on the CDR3 plus reference TRBV28 and TRBJ2-7, the full variable domain is DVKVTQSSRYLVKRTGEKVFLECVQDMDHENMFWYRQDPGLGLRLIYFSYDVKMKEKGDIPEGYSVSREKKERFSLILESASTNQTSMYLCASSFGPQTYEQYFGPGTRLTVT.

A few counts support this clone. This sequence joins TRBV5-5 and TRBJ1-3; TRBD1 might be the D (5 bases). Germline-derived CDR1 and CDR2 are SGHKS and YYEKEE (reference sequence). V gave up 7 bases and J gave up 1 base, with 9 bases separating them. The CDR3 sequence is 13 residues long. The CDR3 reads CASGRGSGNTIYF. As DNA, the CDR3 is TGTGCCAGCGGTCGGGGGTCTGGAAACACCATATATTTT.

The chain employs TRBV6-1 and TRBJ1-4; D is unresolved. V lost 6 bases to trimming and J lost 0 bases, with 8 bases between them. The germline gives CDR1 MNHNS, CDR2 SASEGT. This CDR3 is built from 14 residues. DNA of the CDR3: TGTGCCAGCAGACCGACCGCAACTAATGAAAAACTGTTTTTT. Protein product: CASRPTATNEKLFF.

A word on this clone: The same CDR3 also results from other DNA sequences found in this sample. The chain is built from TRBV5-1 and TRBJ1-2; D is unclear. Looked up from germline, CDR1 is SGHRS and CDR2 is YFSETQ. Trimming removed 5 bases at V and 2 bases at J, with 7 bases between. The CDR3 is 12 amino acids. CDR3 region: CASSGSNYGYTF. Here the CDR3 DNA reads TGCGCCAGCAGTGGCAGCAACTATGGCTACACCTTC.

V is TRBV7-3 and J is TRBJ2-3, with TRBD2 matching 8 bases. The germline V gene encodes CDR1 SGHTA and CDR2 FQGTGA. V was pared by 3 bases and J by 14 bases, with 7 bases of the junction left unmatched. This CDR3 has 12 amino acids. This chain's CDR3 is CASSLAGGSWYF. Written as DNA, the CDR3 is TGTGCCAGCAGCTTGGCGGGGGGCAGTTGGTATTTT.

The chain joins TRBV4-2 to TRBJ2-1, with D tentatively TRBD1 (7 bases). V lost 4 bases, J lost 4 bases, and 14 bases lay in between. This CDR3 has 15 amino acids. The V gene's germline CDR1 is LGHNA and CDR2 YNFKEQ. CDR3 region: CASSRGGGLYNEQFF. The CDR3 nucleotides read TGTGCCAGCAGCCGTGGAGGGGGCCTTTACAATGAGCAGTTCTTC.

This clone was recorded once. The chain has TRBV29-1 and TRBJ1-4; 9 positions agree with TRBD1. CDR3 length equals 13 residues. Per the germline V gene, CDR1 is SQVTM and CDR2 is ANQGSEA. V lost 7 bases and J lost 7; bases outside the gene matches: 7. The CDR3 sequence is CSAQGQGGEKLFF. The CDR3 nucleotides read TGCAGCGCCCAGGGACAGGGTGGTGAAAAACTGTTTTTT.